The rows below give T cell receptor beta chains drawn from one sample of a study of beta chain features in type 1 diabetes. Data came from immunoSEQ multiplex PCR; TCRdb stores just in-frame clones and leaves some out. This sample has 330,000 or so clones; around 13% occur once, and the top ten carry about 0.01%. Sequencing was carried out using naive CD4+ T cells from blood. These receptors were collected from a woman aged 18-35 years with type 1 diabetes. Each CDR3 is given without its conserved first and last residue. Each record gives: J gene, V gene, CDR3 protein.

j_call: TRBJ2-7; v_call: TRBV7-9; cdr3_aa: ASSRTDRSYEQY
j_call: TRBJ1-1; v_call: TRBV4-2; cdr3_aa: ASSRGTGTDTEAF
j_call: TRBJ2-7; v_call: TRBV27; cdr3_aa: ASSPYYEQY
j_call: TRBJ2-2; v_call: TRBV18; cdr3_aa: ASSPQGELF
j_call: TRBJ1-2; v_call: TRBV28; cdr3_aa: ASGQNPNYGYT
j_call: TRBJ2-3; v_call: TRBV14; cdr3_aa: ASSQFGTGVVY
j_call: TRBJ2-4; v_call: TRBV7-9; cdr3_aa: ASSLMVRGSVNIQY
j_call: TRBJ2-3; v_call: TRBV7-9; cdr3_aa: ASSLGGGADTQY
j_call: TRBJ1-1; v_call: TRBV4-3; cdr3_aa: ASSQAGLNTEAF
j_call: TRBJ2-5; v_call: TRBV7-9; cdr3_aa: ASSYGTSEETQY
j_call: TRBJ1-2; v_call: TRBV6-6; cdr3_aa: ASVEGQTYGYT
j_call: TRBJ1-1; v_call: TRBV9; cdr3_aa: ASSSTQGGIREAF
j_call: TRBJ1-5; v_call: TRBV2; cdr3_aa: ASSPARQPNQPQH
j_call: TRBJ1-4; v_call: TRBV7-9; cdr3_aa: ASSFRESNEKLF
j_call: TRBJ2-1; v_call: TRBV28; cdr3_aa: ASSILLAGVSEQF
j_call: TRBJ1-6; v_call: TRBV4-1; cdr3_aa: ASSQFGGVNSPLH
j_call: TRBJ2-5; v_call: TRBV2; cdr3_aa: ASSAQAQY
j_call: TRBJ2-1; v_call: TRBV11-2; cdr3_aa: ASSPGTSGGVWDEQF
j_call: TRBJ2-7; v_call: TRBV19; cdr3_aa: ASSIDTGGSEQY
j_call: TRBJ2-5; v_call: TRBV19; cdr3_aa: ASSPGTGKNGTQY
j_call: TRBJ2-5; v_call: TRBV29-1; cdr3_aa: SVAGGAPMQTQY
j_call: TRBJ1-3; v_call: TRBV30; cdr3_aa: AWSTGQSSGNTIY
j_call: TRBJ2-1; v_call: TRBV5-1; cdr3_aa: ASSPRTDRYSYNEQF
j_call: TRBJ2-4; v_call: TRBV4-1; cdr3_aa: ASSQEVSVYALAKNIQY
j_call: TRBJ2-5; v_call: TRBV28; cdr3_aa: ASRVPGGLETQY
j_call: TRBJ2-4; v_call: TRBV30; cdr3_aa: AWRGGSSGNIQY
j_call: TRBJ2-1; v_call: TRBV7-3; cdr3_aa: ASSLYRQDNEQF
j_call: TRBJ1-1; v_call: TRBV5-1; cdr3_aa: ASSSLQGAEAF
j_call: TRBJ1-6; v_call: TRBV7-9; cdr3_aa: ASSLYAAPNSPLH
j_call: TRBJ1-4; v_call: TRBV7-9; cdr3_aa: ASWGDEKLF
j_call: TRBJ2-7; v_call: TRBV10-3; cdr3_aa: AITRDSLYEQY
j_call: TRBJ2-3; v_call: TRBV6-1; cdr3_aa: APHGTGPTDTQY
j_call: TRBJ1-5; v_call: TRBV28; cdr3_aa: ACRLRAYSNQPQH